This entry lists 2 T cell receptor beta chains sequenced from one sample in a study of T cell changes during pregnancy in multiple sclerosis. Assay: immunoSEQ multiplex PCR; the TCRdb copy retains only in-frame clones and omits some. The table records more than 25,000 clones, 75% to 95% of them present only once. Source: CD8+ T cells from peripheral blood mononuclear cells, taken in the second trimester of pregnancy. These receptors were obtained from a female donor in good health, enrolled as a control in a pregnancy study.

Turning to this clone: The same CDR3 is also encoded by other DNA sequences in this sample. The rearrangement uses TRBV2 and TRBJ1-1; 12 nucleotides agree with TRBD1. CDR1 is SNHLY and CDR2 is FYNNEI in the germline V gene. The length of the CDR3 is 13 residues. With V trimmed by 9 bases and J by 5 bases, 4 bases remained unmatched. CDR3 region: CARGQGARTEAFF. The CDR3, as DNA: TGTGCCAGGGGACAGGGGGCTCGGACTGAAGCTTTCTTT.

A single count supports this clone. This CDR3 is CASSQGWAQETQYF. The CDR3 coding sequence is TGCGCCAGCAGCCAAGGTTGGGCCCAAGAGACCCAGTACTTC. The chain combines TRBV4-3 with TRBJ2-5; no reliable D call. Germline values: CDR1 LGHNA, CDR2 YSLEER. The CDR3 contains 14 residues. The V end lost 1 base, the J end lost 1 base, and 7 bases lay between the germline ends.